This TCR beta chain was identified during a study of T cells in localized non-small cell lung cancer. Overall study findings and caveats: The study sequenced only one region of the tumor. As a result, intratumor heterogeneity could not be excluded and remains possible. The study linked higher blood T cell density to longer overall survival.

About this clone: Its antigen is still unknown.

The germline CDR1 and CDR2 sequences are SGHNT and YYREEE (reference sequence). V lost 5 bases and J lost 4, with 12 bases in between. The CDR3 length is 13 residues. Clones were read by immunoSEQ multiplex PCR, and TCRdb kept only the in-frame ones, dropping some. The sample contains around 78,000 clones, around 90% of which appear only once. Sequencing was performed on peripheral blood, taken before any cancer treatment. This TCR came from a woman aged 35 to 70 with stage I squamous cell lung carcinoma. The chain carries TRBV5-4 and TRBJ1-1, with D unresolved. The CDR3, as DNA: TGTGCCAGCAGGGAACGAGACGCCACTGAAGCTTTCTTT. Its protein is CASRERDATEAFF.